This TCR beta chain comes out of a study of blood T cell repertoires in COVID-19. Here immunoSEQ multiplex PCR was the method, and the copy in TCRdb shows in-frame clones only, minus some. Found here are roughly 14,000 clones, about 87% of them singletons; the top ten hold 25% to 40%. The sample taken for sequencing was peripheral blood. This sequence was found in a human donor in a cohort sampled during active COVID-19.

The CDR3 sequence: CSADRGFMNTEAFF. The CDR3 DNA reads as TGCAGCGCTGACAGGGGGTTCATGAACACTGAAGCTTTCTTT. The gene calls are TRBV29-1 and TRBJ1-1; 9 nucleotides agree with TRBD1. The CDR3 extends over 14 amino acids. Germline CDR1 reads SQVTM; CDR2 reads ANQGSEA. The V gene end was trimmed by 7 bases and the J gene end by 0 bases; junction bases not matched to a gene: 6.